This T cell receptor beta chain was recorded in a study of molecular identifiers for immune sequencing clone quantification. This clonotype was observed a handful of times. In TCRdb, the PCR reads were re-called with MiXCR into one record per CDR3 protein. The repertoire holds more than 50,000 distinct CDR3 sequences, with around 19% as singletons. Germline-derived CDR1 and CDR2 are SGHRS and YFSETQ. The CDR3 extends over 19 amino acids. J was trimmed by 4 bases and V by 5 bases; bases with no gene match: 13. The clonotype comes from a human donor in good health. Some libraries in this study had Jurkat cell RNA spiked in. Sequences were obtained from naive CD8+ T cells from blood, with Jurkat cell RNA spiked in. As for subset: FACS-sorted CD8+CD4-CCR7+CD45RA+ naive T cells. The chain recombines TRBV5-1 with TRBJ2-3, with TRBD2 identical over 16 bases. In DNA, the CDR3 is TGCGCCAGCAGTAACCCGGGACTAGCGGGAGGGCGTCTGGCAGATACGCAGTATTTT. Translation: CASSNPGLAGGRLADTQYF.